The next 28 T cell receptor beta chains were all read from a single sample in a study of cytomegalovirus exposure and HLA in healthy donors. The PCR employed 60 Vbeta primers together with 13 Jbeta primers. Here immunoSEQ multiplex PCR was the method, and the copy in TCRdb shows in-frame clones only, minus some. The table for this sample gives 45,000 to 60,000 clones. The specimen sequenced was PBMCs. The receptors stem from a woman between 40 and 50 years old in good health and CMV-seronegative.

The chain uses TRBV5-1 and TRBJ1-6, with TRBD1 matching over 7 bases. CDR1 SGHRS and CDR2 YFSETQ come from the germline V gene. The CDR3 is 17 amino acids. V shed 0 bases and J 2 bases; nucleotides not matched to a gene: 5. CDR3 bases: TGCGCCAGCAGCTTGGGGGCCGGGACAGCCTATAATTCACCCCTCCACTTT. This codes for CASSLGAGTAYNSPLHF.

The chain links TRBV19 to TRBJ1-5, with TRBD1 matching over 9 bases. V gave up 4 bases and J gave up 7 bases; unmatched junction bases: 8. Germline-derived CDR1 and CDR2 are LNHDA and SQIVND (reference sequence). The CDR3 has 15 residues. CDR3 residues: CASSTGQGTRQPQHF. CDR3 nucleotides: TGTGCCAGTAGTACGGGACAGGGAACGAGGCAGCCCCAGCATTTT. Based on the CDR3 plus reference TRBV19 and TRBJ1-5, the full variable domain is DGGITQSPKYLFRKEGQNVTLSCEQNLNHDAMYWYRQDPGQGLRLIYYSQIVNDFQKGDIAEGYSVSREKKESFPLTVTSAQKNPTAFYLCASSTGQGTRQPQHFGDGTRLSIL.

The gene calls are TRBV29-1 and TRBJ1-2; D uncertain. The V and J ends lost 3 bases and 5 bases respectively, with 16 bases between them. Germline V gives CDR1 SQVTM, CDR2 ANQGSEA. The CDR3 spans 14 residues. The CDR3, as DNA: TGCAGCGTTGAGTTTAGGGAGGGTCTTTATGGCTACACCTTC. The encoded protein is CSVEFREGLYGYTF.

The chain combines TRBV7-9 with TRBJ1-2, with D maybe TRBD1 (5 bases). The germline V gene encodes CDR1 SEHNR and CDR2 FQNEAQ (reference sequence). The germline V and J ends were trimmed by 3 bases and 6 bases, with 5 bases remaining between them. The CDR3 loop spans 11 amino acids. The CDR3 spells CASSLTDGYTF. As DNA, the CDR3 is TGTGCCAGCAGCTTGACAGATGGCTACACCTTC.

V is TRBV7-9 and J is TRBJ2-7, with 8 bases identical to TRBD1. Germline assignment: CDR1 SEHNR and CDR2 FQNEAQ (reference sequence). Trimming took 2 bases from V and 9 from J; bases not matched to a gene: 9. CDR3 length: 14 residues. The CDR3 protein is CASSLMETGQGQYF. The CDR3, as DNA: TGTGCCAGCAGCTTAATGGAGACAGGACAGGGGCAGTACTTC.

This sequence joins TRBV4-3 and TRBJ2-2; D is perhaps TRBD1 (5 bases). Trimming took off 0 bases at V and 5 bases at J, with 13 bases between the two ends. CDR1 and CDR2 (germline): LGHNA, YSLEER. This CDR3 contains 16 residues. Written as DNA, the CDR3 is TGCGCCAGCAGCCAAGATTCAAGGGGAAGGACCGGGGAGCTGTTTTTT. This codes for CASSQDSRGRTGELFF.

J is TRBJ2-3 and V is TRBV14; TRBD2 aligns across 13 bases. The trim removed 0 bases at V and 0 bases at J, leaving 9 bases unmatched. The CDR3 is made up of 20 amino acids. Germline CDR1 SGHDN, CDR2 FVKESK. CDR3 residues: CASSQETGLAGFTSTDTQYF. In nucleotides, the CDR3 is TGTGCCAGCAGCCAAGAGACGGGACTAGCGGGATTCACTAGCACAGATACGCAGTATTTT. The full variable domain, rest sourced from reference TRBV14 and TRBJ2-3, is EAGVTQFPSHSVIEKGQTVTLRCDPISGHDNLYWYRRVMGKEIKFLLHFVKESKQDESGMPNNRFLAERTGGTYSTLKVQPAELEDSGVYFCASSQETGLAGFTSTDTQYFGPGTRLTVL.

The CDR3 loop reads CASSPQGYEQYF. The CDR3 region has the DNA TGTGCCAGCAGCCCACAGGGGTACGAGCAGTACTTC. The chain recombines TRBV14 with TRBJ2-7; 7 bases match TRBD1. Germline V gives CDR1 SGHDN, CDR2 FVKESK. The ends lost 4 bases at V and 4 bases at J; junction bases unmatched: 1. The CDR3 covers 12 residues.

The J gene is TRBJ1-2, the V gene TRBV28, with unresolved D. The CDR3 loop spans 14 amino acids. Germline assignment: CDR1 MDHEN and CDR2 SYDVKM. The V end lost 4 bases, the J end lost 0 bases, and 9 bases lay between the germline ends. Here the CDR3 reads CASSSPGANYGYTF. Written as DNA, the CDR3 is TGTGCCAGCAGTTCCCCGGGAGCTAACTATGGCTACACCTTC.

The chain is built from TRBV2 and TRBJ1-2; D not resolved. With 2 bases removed from V and 2 bases from J, the gap between germline ends came to 6 bases. The CDR3 consists of 13 residues. The germline V gene has CDR1 SNHLY and CDR2 FYNNEI. The CDR3 DNA is TGTGCCAGCAGTGAACAGGCAAACTATGGCTACACCTTC. This sequence encodes CASSEQANYGYTF.

This chain connects TRBV10-3 to TRBJ1-1; the D gene is possibly TRBD1 (6 bases). This CDR3 region has 17 residues. The V end lost 4 bases, the J end lost 1 base, and 19 bases lay between the germline ends. From germline, CDR1 is ENHRY and CDR2 SYGVKD. CDR3 region: CAISGALTGPGNTEAFF. DNA of the CDR3: TGTGCCATCAGTGGAGCATTAACAGGGCCCGGGAACACTGAAGCTTTCTTT.

The chain has TRBV18 and TRBJ2-7; the match to TRBD2 covers 14 bases. After removal of 8 bases from V and 7 bases from J, the junction contained 7 bases not matched to a gene. The CDR3 extends over 14 amino acids. In germline, CDR1 is KGHSH, CDR2 LQKENI. The CDR3 reads CASQGLAGVQEQYF. CDR3 bases: TGTGCCAGCCAGGGACTAGCGGGAGTGCAGGAGCAGTACTTC.

The chain joins TRBV6-1 to TRBJ1-5, with D hard to call. The CDR3 covers 14 residues. Germline values: CDR1 MNHNS, CDR2 SASEGT. V lost 6 bases and J 0 bases, leaving 9 bases between the germline ends. CDR3 sequence: CASSPRSSNQPQHF. CDR3 DNA: TGTGCCAGCAGCCCTAGATCTAGCAATCAGCCCCAGCATTTT.

The CDR3 here is CASRVGGLRSTEAFF. As DNA, the CDR3 is TGCGCCAGCAGGGTCGGGGGTCTAAGGTCCACTGAAGCTTTCTTT. The chain couples TRBV5-1 to TRBJ1-1; a weak D match, TRBD1 (5 bases). Germline V lookup: CDR1 SGHRS, CDR2 YFSETQ. Trimming left V 5 bases short and J 4 bases short, with 18 bases between. The CDR3 has 15 amino acids.

The chain employs TRBV2 and TRBJ1-1; no firm D call. CDR1 is SNHLY, CDR2 FYNNEI, per germline. The V end lost 2 bases, the J end lost 4 bases, and 8 bases lay between the germline ends. CDR3 size: 13 residues. CDR3 region: CASSEPGSTEAFF. The DNA of the CDR3 is TGTGCCAGCAGTGAACCCGGGAGCACTGAAGCTTTCTTT.

The DNA of the CDR3 is TGTGCCAGCAGCAAAAGCGGGAGTCCTGCCTACGAGCAGTACTTC. Protein sequence: CASSKSGSPAYEQYF. The chain combines TRBV6-5 with TRBJ2-7; 8 bases line up with TRBD2. The junction had 9 bases not matched to a gene; V was cut back by 6 bases and J by 2 bases. Germline V gene lookup returns CDR1 MNHEY and CDR2 SVGAGI. This CDR3 has 15 residues.

The chain has TRBV19 and TRBJ1-2; 10 bases map to TRBD1. The germline V gene encodes CDR1 LNHDA and CDR2 SQIVND (reference sequence). This CDR3 region has 14 residues. V lost 3 bases to trimming and J lost 8 bases; unmatched junction nucleotides: 6. The CDR3, as DNA: TGTGCCAGTAGTATGGGGACAGGGGTAGGCGGCTACACCTTC. Translating it yields CASSMGTGVGGYTF.

The chain has TRBV28 and TRBJ1-5, with TRBD1 as a possible D gene (6 bases). Germline V gives CDR1 MDHEN, CDR2 SYDVKM. V was pared by 3 bases and J by 2 bases, with 11 bases between. This CDR3 region has 15 residues. CDR3 in DNA: TGTGCCAGCAGTTTTTCGGGGGGCGGCAATCAGCCCCAGCATTTT. This translates into CASSFSGGGNQPQHF.

The chain carries TRBV19 and TRBJ1-5; 7 bases align to TRBD1. The CDR3 contains 14 residues. Germline assignment: CDR1 LNHDA and CDR2 SQIVND (reference sequence). Here the CDR3 DNA reads TGTGCGCAAAGACGGGACAGCCTCAATCAGCCCCAGCATTTT. Protein: CAQRRDSLNQPQHF.

The chain employs TRBV19 and TRBJ2-7, with D possibly matching TRBD1 (6 bases). Trimming removed 5 bases from V and 0 bases from J, with 14 bases in between. Germline-derived CDR1 and CDR2 are LNHDA and SQIVND (reference sequence). The CDR3 is 15 amino acids. CDR3 region: CASSRGRTDSYEQYF. As DNA, the CDR3 is TGTGCCAGTAGTCGGGGACGGACAGACTCCTACGAGCAGTACTTC.

The J gene is TRBJ2-5, the V gene TRBV6-5; D gene unclear. The CDR3 is made up of 13 amino acids. V lost 2 bases and J lost 5, with 9 bases in between. CDR1 is MNHEY, CDR2 SVGAGI, per germline. CDR3 coding DNA: TGTGCCAGCAGTTACGGGCAGGCGGAGACCCAGTACTTC. Translating it yields CASSYGQAETQYF.

This chain uses TRBV10-3 with TRBJ1-2; D call uncertain. Trimming removed 0 bases from V and 4 bases from J, with 9 bases in between. Germline lookup yields CDR1 ENHRY and CDR2 SYGVKD. The CDR3 spans 14 residues. As DNA, the CDR3 is TGTGCCATCAGTGAGTCGAATCCGGTCTATGGCTACACCTTC. Translated, it gives CAISESNPVYGYTF.

As DNA, the CDR3 is TGTGCCAGTAGTTTTCGACAGGAGGTGCCCCAGCATTTT. Residues: CASSFRQEVPQHF. V is TRBV19 and J is TRBJ1-5; D possibly corresponds to TRBD1 (6 bases). The germline gives CDR1 LNHDA, CDR2 SQIVND (reference sequence). This CDR3 is 13 amino acids long. Trimming shortened V by 5 bases and J by 9 bases, and 14 bases separated the two germline ends.

The chain uses TRBV29-1 and TRBJ1-4; TRBD1 is a possible D gene (5 bases). Germline V gene sequence: CDR1 SQVTM, CDR2 ANQGSEA. CDR3 length: 11 amino acids. The ends were cut back, 4 bases at V and 8 bases at J, with 8 bases in the middle. CDR3 nucleotides: TGCAGCGTTGGGTGGGGCGAAAAACTGTTTTTT. Its protein is CSVGWGEKLFF.

The chain employs TRBV6-5 and TRBJ1-2, with a possible D match to TRBD1 (5 bases). The CDR3 is 14 residues long. Per germline, CDR1 MNHEY and CDR2 SVGAGI. V dropped 5 bases and J dropped 3 bases, with 13 bases sitting between them. This CDR3 is CASSRSTGYYGYTF. CDR3 DNA sequence: TGTGCCAGCAGTAGGTCTACAGGCTACTATGGCTACACCTTC.

The chain carries TRBV30 and TRBJ1-2; tentative D call: TRBD1 (5 bases). The germline gives CDR1 GTSNPN, CDR2 SVGIG (reference sequence). This CDR3 spans 12 amino acids. Trimming removed 5 bases at V and 4 bases at J, with 11 bases between. The CDR3 sequence: CAWEGDSYGYTF. The CDR3 DNA is TGTGCCTGGGAAGGTGACAGCTATGGCTACACCTTC. The full variable domain, its missing parts supplied by reference TRBV30 and TRBJ1-2, is SQTIHQWPATLVQPVGSPLSLECTVEGTSNPNLYWYRQAAGRGLQLLFYSVGIGQISSEVPQNLSASRPQDRQFILSSKKLLLSDSGFYLCAWEGDSYGYTFGSGTRLTVV.

This chain's CDR3 is CASSQDDLRSTDTQYF. CDR3 nucleotide sequence: TGTGCCAGCAGCCAAGATGACTTAAGGAGCACAGATACGCAGTATTTT. This chain joins TRBV14 and TRBJ2-3; D gene uncertain. The CDR3 has 16 residues. The germline CDR1 and CDR2 sequences are SGHDN and FVKESK. Deletions cut 0 bases from V and 0 bases from J, with 10 bases between. Drawing the rest from reference TRBV14 and TRBJ2-3, the complete variable domain is EAGVTQFPSHSVIEKGQTVTLRCDPISGHDNLYWYRRVMGKEIKFLLHFVKESKQDESGMPNNRFLAERTGGTYSTLKVQPAELEDSGVYFCASSQDDLRSTDTQYFGPGTRLTVL.

This chain uses TRBV7-3 with TRBJ2-7, with D possibly TRBD2 on 5 matching bases. V shed 0 bases and J shed 0 bases, with 6 bases lying between them. CDR1 is SGHTA and CDR2 is FQGTGA in the germline V gene. CDR3 length: 14 residues. The chain's CDR3 is CASSLTSVSYEQYF. CDR3 DNA: TGTGCCAGCAGCTTAACTAGCGTCTCCTACGAGCAGTACTTC.